Detailed here is one T cell receptor (beta chain). Antigen: not known. Researchers amplified the TCR beta CDR3 regions from RNA transcripts. A first-round RT-PCR of the TCR CDR3 used the HTBI primer set. TCRdb independently ran MiXCR on the multiplex PCR reads; one entry per CDR3 protein. Of about 380,000 distinct CDR3 sequences listed, about 13% are singletons. V was clipped by 6 bases and J by 2 bases; unmatched bases: 5. This CDR3 has 15 residues. Germline loops: CDR1 MNHNS, CDR2 SASEGT. This sample was taken from a study of T cells in Graves' hyperthyroidism and ophthalmopathy. Broader study findings: Ophthalmopathy was identified by the model a median 6.5 months ahead of onset.

The PBMCs were sourced from fresh peripheral blood (around 9.9 ml). The receptor was derived from a man aged 30-40 years with Graves' hyperthyroidism that later progressed to Graves' ophthalmopathy. The material sequenced was blood. V gene TRBV6-1 combines with J gene TRBJ2-1, with 9 bases matching TRBD2. CDR3: CASSSSGVAYNEQFF. The CDR3 DNA follows: TGTGCCAGCAGCTCTAGCGGGGTAGCCTACAATGAGCAGTTCTTC.